This T cell receptor (beta chain) is from a study of blood T cell repertoires in COVID-19. Produced via immunoSEQ multiplex PCR; TCRdb's table is partial and in-frame only. The sample lists roughly 230,000 clones; around 90% were seen once. CDR3 length: 15 amino acids. V shed 2 bases and J 4 bases; nucleotides not matched to a gene: 4. Germline values: CDR1 MDHEN, CDR2 SYDVKM. The TCR originated in a young man with COVID-19, enrolled during active disease. Material for sequencing was peripheral blood. This rearrangement joins TRBV28 to TRBJ1-1; 10 bases fit TRBD1. The CDR3 protein is CASSLGQGVFTEAFF. DNA for the CDR3: TGTGCCAGCAGTTTAGGACAGGGGGTGTTCACTGAAGCTTTCTTT.